This TCR beta chain derives from a study of response to subunit inactivated influenza vaccine. V lost 4 bases to trimming and J lost 2 bases; unmatched junction nucleotides: 4. The germline CDR1 and CDR2 sequences are SGHNT and YYREEE (reference sequence). This CDR3 is 15 amino acids long. MiXCR, applied by TCRdb to the RT-PCR reads, yields one record per CDR3 protein. The top ten clones hold 7.8% of a sample with approximately 230,000 distinct CDR3 sequences, roughly an eighth of them seen once. To note about this clonotype: What it recognizes is unknown.

Study results and limitations: After each seasonal influenza vaccination, few new T cells are recruited, the authors suggested.

This sequence joins TRBV5-4 and TRBJ2-3; TRBD2 agrees at 10 bases. The sequence came from a man in his fifties or sixties who received an inactivated influenza vaccine. The specimen was non-naive T cells sorted from PBMCs, collected roughly 2 weeks before vaccination. The CDR3 loop reads CASSTLAGYTDTQYF. The CDR3 DNA sequence: TGTGCCAGCAGCACACTAGCGGGGTACACAGATACGCAGTATTTT.